In its sample, the clone carrying this T cell receptor (beta chain) was seen once. No antigen is known for it. This record comes from a study of T cell clonotyping in hematopoietic cell transplantation. About the study: Recipients' pretransplant samples followed cytoreduction. Study-wide results and limits: CD4 and CD8 repertoire contributions could not be separated without sorting. Recipient TCR diversity dropped after transplant; expanded clonotypes rose from day 30 to 180.

The data were produced by immunoSEQ multiplex PCR, yet TCRdb's version contains in-frame clones alone and is incomplete. The sample contains about 41,000 clones, roughly 85% of which appear only once. The V gene lost 5 bases and the J gene lost 0 bases, with 11 bases spanning the gap. CDR1 SGHTA and CDR2 FQGNSA come from the germline V gene. The CDR3 runs to 15 residues. Described time point: recipient sample about 28 days before transplant, after cytoreduction. The material sequenced was peripheral blood mononuclear cells, taken before stem cell transplant. V is TRBV7-2 and J is TRBJ1-3; D is unclear. This clonotype originated in a man between 60 and 70 years old with acute myeloid leukemia. Some clones in this sample may be carry-over from other donors' samples. This CDR3 is CASSLRRGSGNTIYF. CDR3 sequence (DNA): TGTGCCAGCAGCCTCAGGCGTGGCTCTGGAAACACCATATATTTT.